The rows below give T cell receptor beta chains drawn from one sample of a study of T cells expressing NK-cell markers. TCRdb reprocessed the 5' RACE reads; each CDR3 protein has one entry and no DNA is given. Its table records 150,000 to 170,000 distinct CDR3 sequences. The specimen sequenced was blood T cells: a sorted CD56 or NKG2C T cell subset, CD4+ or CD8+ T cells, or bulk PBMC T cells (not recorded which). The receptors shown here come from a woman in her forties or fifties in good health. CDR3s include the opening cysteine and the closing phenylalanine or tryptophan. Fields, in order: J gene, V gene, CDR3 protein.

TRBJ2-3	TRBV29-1	CSVGNFGDTQYF
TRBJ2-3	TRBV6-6	CASSYSRVLAGGQDTQYF
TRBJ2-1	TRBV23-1	CASSPPQAAYNEQFF
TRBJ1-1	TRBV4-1	CASSQDSRDWNTEAFF
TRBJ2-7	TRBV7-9	CASSFPTRSEQYF
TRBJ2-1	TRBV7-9	CASSLGGLAGREQFF
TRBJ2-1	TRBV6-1	CASSDRDYLSGDEQFF
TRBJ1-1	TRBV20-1	CSAIGAWDRVSDTEAFF
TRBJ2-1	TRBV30	CAWGSGREDEQFF
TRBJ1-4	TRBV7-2	CASIRWTGGHEKLFF
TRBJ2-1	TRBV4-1	CASSQEGLARYNEQFF
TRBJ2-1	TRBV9	CASSSRQGVSYNEQFF
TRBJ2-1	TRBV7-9	CATIKDSNEQFF
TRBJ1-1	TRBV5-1	CASSIDSLQAFF
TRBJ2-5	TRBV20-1	CSANAFRDTLRETQYF
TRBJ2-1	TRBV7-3	CASSQGQGGYNEQFF
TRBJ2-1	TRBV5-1	CASSLGPQGYYNEQFF